This T cell receptor (beta chain) was documented in a study of T cell repertoires in cytomegalovirus infection. For the study at large: Indications of both CMV infection and matching HLA type were provided by public TCR beta signatures.

One entry per CDR3 protein results from TCRdb running MiXCR on the reads. This sample has roughly 640,000 distinct CDR3 sequences; approximately 24% occur once, and the top ten carry less than 9.5%. A note on this clonotype: What it binds is unknown.

Germline CDR1 reads SGHDT; CDR2 reads YYEEEE. V lost 2 bases and J 7 bases, leaving 13 bases between the germline ends. The CDR3 is 14 residues long. Study-wide results and caveats: Dominant in the ex vivo response were TCR beta clonotypes restricted by HLA-C and specific for CMV. Summed frequency of public TCR beta families distinguished CMV carriers with the relevant HLA.

The specimen sequenced was CD8+ T cells from PBMCs. The V call is TRBV5-6, the J call TRBJ2-1; D perhaps matches TRBD2 (5 bases). The TCR originated in a human donor in good health (CMV status not recorded). Some clones in this sample may be carry-over from other donors' samples. The CDR3 sequence: CASSFLAFGNEQFF. CDR3 nucleotides: TGTGCCAGCAGCTTTCTAGCTTTCGGGAATGAGCAGTTCTTC.